This entry features one T cell receptor beta chain sequence. The data were obtained in a study of blood T cell repertoires in COVID-19. Study details: Spain, Italy and the United States supplied samples that represented acute and convalescent COVID-19. Sources were T cells, B-cell-depleted T cells, or PBMCs; the material itself was cDNA or gDNA.

The data were produced by immunoSEQ multiplex PCR, yet TCRdb's version contains in-frame clones alone and is incomplete. The data contain roughly 260,000 clones, 87% of them singletons. Germline V CDR1 and CDR2: LNHDA, SQIVND (reference sequence). The CDR3 totals 16 residues. V lost 3 bases and J lost 1, with 15 bases in between. Sequencing was done on a sample of peripheral blood. This clonotype originated in a woman aged 50 to 60 who had recovered from COVID-19. The chain is built from TRBV19 and TRBJ2-5; TRBD2 might be the D (5 bases). CDR3 sequence reads: CASSIASGSPQETQYF. CDR3 bases: TGTGCCAGTAGTATTGCGAGCGGATCTCCCCAAGAGACCCAGTACTTC.